A selection of T cell receptor beta chains follows, all from one sample in a study of blood T cell repertoires in COVID-19. Profiling relied on immunoSEQ multiplex PCR, and the TCRdb table lists in-frame clones only, not all of them. The sample contains about 170,000 clones, roughly 90% of which appear only once. Sequencing input: PBMCs or T cells enriched from blood (not recorded which). All receptors come from a young woman who had recovered from COVID-19. Each CDR3 is given with its conserved first and last residue. The order of the fields is D gene, clone size, J gene, V gene, CDR3 DNA, CDR3 protein. The D gene is left open where the match is weak. For some rows the clone size is stated as once, few or many, or as a class when expanded; others skip it.

>NA|few|TRBJ1-4|TRBV7-8
TGTGCCAGCAGCTTTTACAGGAGGGCTTCGGGACGGGATGAAAAACTGTTTTTT
CASSFYRRASGRDEKLFF
>TRBD1|once|TRBJ2-5|TRBV27
TGTGCCAGCAGTTCATACCAGGGGGCGCCGAGAGAGACCCAGTACTTC
CASSSYQGAPRETQYF
>NA|NA|TRBJ2-3|TRBV27
TGTGCCAGCAGTTTCTCCCCACGGGATACGCAGTATTTT
CASSFSPRDTQYF
>TRBD1|NA|TRBJ1-1|TRBV3-1/TRBV3-2
TGTGCCAGCAGCCAGTCGGGACAGGGGAACACTGAAGCTTTCTTT
CASSQSGQGNTEAFF
>TRBD2|NA|TRBJ2-1|TRBV5-1
TGCGCCAGCCAGGCACTAGCGGGAGGGCAGGATGAGCAGTTCTTC
CASQALAGGQDEQFF
>NA|NA|TRBJ1-5|TRBV28
TGTGCCAGCAGTTTATTAGGGAGTCAGCCCCAGCATTTT
CASSLLGSQPQHF
>NA|NA|TRBJ2-5|TRBV2
TGTGCCAGCACCAGCGGAGGGGCAGGCTATTTGGAGACCCAGTACTTC
CASTSGGAGYLETQYF
>NA|NA|TRBJ2-3|TRBV7-6
TGTGCCAGCAGCTTCGAGGGCGGGCGCACAGATACGCAGTATTTT
CASSFEGGRTDTQYF
>TRBD1|few|TRBJ1-2|TRBV2
TGTGCCAGCAGTGAGCTTGCGACAGGGATTATTGGCTACACCTTC
CASSELATGIIGYTF
>NA|NA|TRBJ2-5|TRBV4-1
TGCGCCAGCAGCCAAGTACTAGGGAAGTACCAAGAGACCCAGTACTTC
CASSQVLGKYQETQYF
>TRBD1|NA|TRBJ1-2|TRBV7-9
TGTGCCAGCAGCCTGAACAGGGGGCTGAACTATGGCTACACCTTC
CASSLNRGLNYGYTF
>TRBD2|NA|TRBJ2-3|TRBV7-6
TGTGCCAGCAGCTCAACCCGGGGGGGCGGGAGAAAGAACACAGATACGCAGTATTTT
CASSSTRGGGRKNTDTQYF
>TRBD2|NA|TRBJ2-3|TRBV28
TGTGCCACAAAAGCTAGCGGGAGGTTACCTAGCACAGATACGCAGTATTTT
CATKASGRLPSTDTQYF
>NA|once|TRBJ1-2|TRBV5-1
TGCGCCAGCTCGGAGGGGCAGGGCCATGGCTACACCTTC
CASSEGQGHGYTF
>TRBD1|NA|TRBJ2-7|TRBV4-1
TGCGCCAGCAGCTTCCGGGACAGCTACGAGCAGTACTTC
CASSFRDSYEQYF
>TRBD2|NA|TRBJ2-2|TRBV4-3
TGCGCCAGCAGCCGCAGACTAGCGGGAGACTCCACCGGGGAGCTGTTTTTT
CASSRRLAGDSTGELFF
>NA|NA|TRBJ1-5|TRBV28
TGTGCCAGCCAGGGGCGGGGGGCTAGCAATCAGCCCCAGCATTTT
CASQGRGASNQPQHF
>NA|NA|TRBJ1-2|TRBV10-3
TGTGCCATCAGTCGACAGTCCTATGGCTACACCTTC
CAISRQSYGYTF
>NA|NA|TRBJ1-2|TRBV7-2
TGTGCCAGCAGCTCGGGAAGGGTGCGTGGCTACACCTTC
CASSSGRVRGYTF
>NA|few|TRBJ2-1|TRBV6-2/TRBV6-3
TGTGCCAGCAGTTACAGGAGCAATGAGCAGTTCTTC
CASSYRSNEQFF
>NA|NA|TRBJ2-2|TRBV7-6
TGTGCCAGCGGGGGGGCGGAAATTCCGAACACCGGGGAGCTGTTTTTT
CASGGAEIPNTGELFF
>NA|once|TRBJ1-5|TRBV6-6
TGTGCCAGCAGCCCCAATGGGCTGAATCAGCCCCAGCATTTT
CASSPNGLNQPQHF
>TRBD1|NA|TRBJ2-1|TRBV29-1
TGCAGCGTAGCGGGGACAGGGACCAATGAGCAGTTCTTC
CSVAGTGTNEQFF
>TRBD1|once|TRBJ1-6|TRBV5-1
TGCGCCAGCAGCTGGGACCGGGACAGGGGGGGACCCCTCCACTTT
CASSWDRDRGGPLHF
>TRBD2|NA|TRBJ2-7|TRBV6-6
TGTGCCAGCATTCCTAGCCGGAGCGGGAGCTACGAGCAGTACTTC
CASIPSRSGSYEQYF
>TRBD1|NA|TRBJ1-5|TRBV6-5
TGTGCCAGCAGTCCCACAGGGGGCGCAGGTCAGCCCCAGCATTTT
CASSPTGGAGQPQHF
>NA|NA|TRBJ2-5|TRBV6-5
TGTGCCAGCCGGGACATAGCTGAGACCCAGTACTTC
CASRDIAETQYF
>TRBD1|NA|TRBJ2-7|TRBV5-1
TGCGCCAGCAGCTTCGACAGGGTGGACTACGAGCAGTACTTC
CASSFDRVDYEQYF
>NA|NA|TRBJ2-5|TRBV27
TGTGCCGTCGACCCGGGGTACCAAGAGACCCAGTACTTC
CAVDPGYQETQYF
>NA|NA|TRBJ2-3|TRBV29-1
TGCAGCGTTGAGAGGGTTATCACAGATACGCAGTATTTT
CSVERVITDTQYF
>TRBD1|NA|TRBJ1-1|TRBV15
TGTGCCACCGTTAGGGACAGGGGGATCACTGAAGCTTTCTTT
CATVRDRGITEAFF
>NA|NA|TRBJ1-2|TRBV28
TGTGCCAGCAGTTTGGTGGGGCGGAACTATGGCTACACCTTC
CASSLVGRNYGYTF
>TRBD2|NA|TRBJ2-2|TRBV19
TGTGCCAGTATGCGGGGGGCGAACACCGGGGAGCTGTTTTTT
CASMRGANTGELFF
>NA|NA|TRBJ2-7|TRBV6-2/TRBV6-3
TGTGCCAGCAGCCCCTACTACGAGCAGTACTTC
CASSPYYEQYF
>NA|NA|TRBJ2-6|TRBV7-3
TGTGCCAGCAGCTCCGCGCCCCCTGGGGCCAACGTCCTGACTTTC
CASSSAPPGANVLTF
>TRBD2|NA|TRBJ2-7|TRBV18
TGTGCCAGCTCACCACCGATAAGCGGGAGGTCTTCTTACGAGCAGTACTTC
CASSPPISGRSSYEQYF
>NA|NA|TRBJ2-7|TRBV28
TGTGCCAGCAGTTCTAGGGGCGAGCAGTACTTC
CASSSRGEQYF
>TRBD1|NA|TRBJ1-2|TRBV2
TGTGCCAGCAGCCCCGACAGGGGGCTCCCTTATGGCTACACCTTC
CASSPDRGLPYGYTF
>TRBD2|NA|TRBJ2-7|TRBV27
TGTGCCAGCGGCCCAGCGGGGGACTACGAGCAGTACTTC
CASGPAGDYEQYF
>NA|NA|TRBJ2-3|TRBV28
TGTGCCAGCATGGCCACCGGGTTTCGGATTGATACGCAGTATTTT
CASMATGFRIDTQYF
>NA|NA|TRBJ2-7|TRBV30
TGTGCCTGGAGTGTACAGAAGCGGCCCACCTACGAGCAGTACTTC
CAWSVQKRPTYEQYF
>TRBD2|NA|TRBJ2-1|TRBV6-6
TGTGCCAGCAGGCGTGGACTAGCGGACTACAATGAGCAGTTCTTC
CASRRGLADYNEQFF
>TRBD2|NA|TRBJ2-5|TRBV2
TGTGCCAGCAGGGTCGGGACTAGCGGGGTGGCCCAGTACTTC
CASRVGTSGVAQYF
>TRBD2|NA|TRBJ2-7|TRBV18
TGTGCCAGCTCACCTGGGACTAGCGGAGGAGAGCAGTACTTC
CASSPGTSGGEQYF
>TRBD2|NA|TRBJ2-1|TRBV30
TGTGCCTGGAGCTTGGCGGGAGAGGGGCAGTTCTTC
CAWSLAGEGQFF
>NA|NA|TRBJ2-7|TRBV3-1/TRBV3-2
TGTGCCACCGCAGTGAGGCTCTACGAGCAGTACTTC
CATAVRLYEQYF
>NA|NA|TRBJ1-1|TRBV19
TGTGCCAGTAGTATAGATCGGAGGATCTTGACCAATGAGAACACTGAAGCTTTCTTT
CASSIDRRILTNENTEAFF
>TRBD2|NA|TRBJ2-3|TRBV10-3
TGTGCCGTCACCCCCGGGAGGGCCTCGGTCGAAACAGATACGCAGTATTTT
CAVTPGRASVETDTQYF
>NA|NA|TRBJ1-5|TRBV19
TGTGCCAGTAGTATATCGGCGAGGCGAGATCAGCCCCAGCATTTT
CASSISARRDQPQHF
>TRBD1|once|TRBJ2-1|TRBV28
TGTGCCAGCAGTTTATGGGGGACCGAGGGACAGGGGGATAGGGATGAGCAGTTCTTC
CASSLWGTEGQGDRDEQFF
>TRBD2|NA|TRBJ2-1|TRBV27
TGTGCCAGCAGTTGGAGGCGGGAGTTCAATGAGCAGTTCTTC
CASSWRREFNEQFF
>NA|NA|TRBJ1-1|TRBV2
TGTGCCAGCAGTGAATGGGGCAGGGGAGGGACTGAAGCTTTCTTT
CASSEWGRGGTEAFF
>TRBD1|NA|TRBJ1-3|TRBV5-1
TGCGCCAGCAGCGACAGGGCTCCCTCTGGAAACACCATATATTTT
CASSDRAPSGNTIYF
>NA|NA|TRBJ1-5|TRBV9
TGTGCCAGCAGCCCCGGGGGAGGGCACGGCAATCAGCCCCAGCATTTT
CASSPGGGHGNQPQHF
>TRBD1|NA|TRBJ2-2|TRBV7-8
TGTGCCAGCAGCTTAGCGCATACCGGGACAGGGGCCACCGGGGAGCTGTTTTTT
CASSLAHTGTGATGELFF